One sample yielded the 24 T cell receptor beta chains listed below, sequenced in a study of T cell responses to AZD1222 COVID-19 vaccine (dated by TCRdb to the early 2020s). Receptor amplification or capture employed the immunoSEQ multiplex PCR assay. Drawn from immuneACCESS, this table holds only the in-frame rearrangements with V and J called that TCRdb kept. Clones are partly lost; checked studies trace under half to an unresolved V gene and leave the rest unexplained. For this sample the table gives roughly 130,000 clones, of which roughly nine tenths were detected only once. In total, the top ten clones hold 1.5% of the sample. Read against the paper, the sample's time point label means: baseline before first vaccination. Sequencing was performed on peripheral blood, taken on day 0 of AZD1222 vaccination. Receptors originate from an adult in good health.

The chain couples TRBV7-8 to TRBJ1-4; D is perhaps TRBD1 (6 bases). V was cut by 5 bases and J by 7 bases, with 17 bases left in between. Germline V gene lookup returns CDR1 SGHVS and CDR2 FQNEAQ. This CDR3 is built from 15 residues. This chain's CDR3 is CASSPGRGQGEKLFF. The CDR3 nucleotides are TGTGCCAGCAGCCCCGGTCGGGGGCAGGGTGAAAAACTGTTTTTT. The whole variable domain, remainder taken from reference TRBV7-8 and TRBJ1-4, is GAGVSQSPRYKVAKRGQDVALRCDPISGHVSLFWYQQALGQGPEFLTYFQNEAQLDKSGLPSDRFFAERPEGSVSTLKIQRTQQEDSAVYLCASSPGRGQGEKLFFGSGTQLSVL.

To note about this clone: The DNA is left out, because the CDR3 cannot be placed on it with certainty; the CDR3 is given as TCRdb lists it. The rearrangement links TRBV21-1 to TRBJ2-4. TRBV21-1 is labeled a pseudogene. The CDR3 contains 18 residues when both ends are counted. This CDR3 is CASSKGWWATGAKNIQYF.

The chain links TRBV9 to TRBJ1-6; tentative D call: TRBD1 (5 bases). This CDR3 has 15 residues. V was clipped by 6 bases and J by 5 bases, with 15 bases between them. The germline V gene encodes CDR1 SGDLS and CDR2 YYNGEE. Written as DNA, the CDR3 is TGTGCCAGCACCCCCGGGCAGGGTGATAATTCACCCCTCCACTTT. This encodes CASTPGQGDNSPLHF.

The J gene is TRBJ1-4, the V gene TRBV5-8; D is possibly TRBD1 (5 bases). Trimming stripped 0 bases from V and 5 bases from J, with 11 bases between. The CDR3 consists of 15 residues. Germline V gene data show CDR1 as SGHTS and CDR2 as YDEGEE. The CDR3 coding sequence is TGTGCCAGCAGCTTGGCAGGGCTTCCAAATGAAAAACTGTTTTTT. It translates to CASSLAGLPNEKLFF. The complete variable domain, with remaining parts taken from reference TRBV5-8 and TRBJ1-4, reads EAGVTQSPTHLIKTRGQQATLRCSPISGHTSVYWYQQALGLGLQFLLWYDEGEERNRGNFPPRFSGRQFPNYSSELNVNALELEDSALYLCASSLAGLPNEKLFFGSGTQLSVL.

The V call is TRBV5-1, the J call TRBJ2-3, with D tentatively TRBD1 (6 bases). The CDR3 length is 14 residues. Trimming cost V 4 bases and J 2 bases, with 11 bases left between them. Germline V gives CDR1 SGHRS, CDR2 YFSETQ. The CDR3 reads CASSRGQFTDTQYF. CDR3 in DNA: TGCGCCAGCAGCCGAGGACAGTTCACAGATACGCAGTATTTT.

This chain joins TRBV6-1 and TRBJ1-5; D call uncertain. The CDR3 is made up of 13 amino acids. Germline lookup yields CDR1 MNHNS and CDR2 SASEGT. V lost 3 bases and J lost 4, with 7 bases in between. The CDR3, as DNA: TGTGCCAGCAGTGAGTACGGGAATCAGCCCCAGCATTTT. Its translation: CASSEYGNQPQHF.

The chain joins TRBV7-9 to TRBJ2-1, with TRBD2 identical over 12 bases. Unmatched junction bases numbered 15, after V lost 5 bases and J lost 7 bases. Germline lookup yields CDR1 SEHNR and CDR2 FQNEAQ (reference sequence). The CDR3 loop spans 18 amino acids. CDR3 residues: CASSPRLAGDPEENEQFF. The CDR3 bases are TGTGCCAGCAGCCCCAGACTAGCGGGGGACCCCGAGGAGAATGAGCAGTTCTTC.

The chain couples TRBV2 to TRBJ2-2; tentative D call: TRBD1 (5 bases). CDR3 length equals 15 residues. Trimming took 3 bases from V and 5 from J, leaving 13 bases between them. The germline gives CDR1 SNHLY, CDR2 FYNNEI. The CDR3 nucleotides are TGTGCCAGCAGTGAGGGCCCCAGACAGACCGGGGAGCTGTTTTTT. Its translation: CASSEGPRQTGELFF.

This clone occurred a few times. The chain combines TRBV7-2 with TRBJ1-6; no reliable D call. CDR1 is SGHTA, CDR2 FQGNSA, per germline. Deletions cut 5 bases from V and 10 bases from J, with 18 bases between. The CDR3 loop spans 15 amino acids. CDR3 amino acids: CASSPSVREGSPLHF. The CDR3, as DNA: TGTGCCAGCAGCCCCTCGGTGAGGGAAGGGTCACCCCTCCACTTT.

The genes are TRBV7-9 and TRBJ1-1; D gene unclear. This CDR3 comprises 14 residues. The germline gives CDR1 SEHNR, CDR2 FQNEAQ (reference sequence). The V and J ends lost 4 bases and 3 bases respectively, with 12 bases between them. CDR3 amino acids: CASSSSRVDTEAFF. CDR3 DNA: TGTGCCAGCAGCTCCAGTAGGGTCGACACTGAAGCTTTCTTT.

The gene calls are TRBV12-3 or TRBV12-4 and TRBJ2-1; D unclear. Trimming took 4 bases from V and 6 from J, leaving 7 bases between them. CDR3 length: 12 residues. The CDR3 here is CASSSVINEQFF. In DNA, the CDR3 is TGTGCCAGCAGTTCCGTGATCAATGAGCAGTTCTTC.

With respect to this clone: At one end, the junction sequence differs from germline, possibly due to a read error. J is TRBJ1-2 and V is TRBV12-3 or TRBV12-4; maybe TRBD1 (5 bases). CDR3 length: 13 amino acids. The CDR3 protein is CASRPTASPWKAF. As DNA, the CDR3 is TGTGCCAGCCGCCCGACAGCCTCCCCCTGGAAGGCCTTC.

This chain uses TRBV7-8 with TRBJ2-5, with a weak D call TRBD2 (6 bases). The CDR3 has 13 amino acids. Trimming took off 5 bases at V and 7 bases at J, with 14 bases between the two ends. From germline, CDR1 is SGHVS and CDR2 FQNEAQ. The CDR3 sequence is CASSRLAPWTQYF. The CDR3 nucleotides are TGTGCCAGCAGCCGTCTAGCGCCGTGGACCCAGTACTTC. Supplemented by reference TRBV7-8 and TRBJ2-5, the full variable domain reads GAGVSQSPRYKVAKRGQDVALRCDPISGHVSLFWYQQALGQGPEFLTYFQNEAQLDKSGLPSDRFFAERPEGSVSTLKIQRTQQEDSAVYLCASSRLAPWTQYFGPGTRLLVL.

The V and J genes are TRBV5-1 and TRBJ2-3; tentatively, D is TRBD2 (6 bases). Per the germline V gene, CDR1 is SGHRS and CDR2 is YFSETQ. The CDR3 length is 15 residues. The V gene lost 3 bases and the J gene lost 5 bases, with 16 bases spanning the gap. CDR3 amino acids: CASSSQEGRIDTQYF. The DNA for the CDR3 is TGCGCCAGCAGCTCCCAGGAGGGCCGGATAGATACGCAGTATTTT. Filled out from reference TRBV5-1 and TRBJ2-3, the complete variable domain reads KAGVTQTPRYLIKTRGQQVTLSCSPISGHRSVSWYQQTPGQGLQFLFEYFSETQRNKGNFPGRFSGRQFSNSRSEMNVSTLELGDSALYLCASSSQEGRIDTQYFGPGTRLTVL.

The chain carries TRBV9 and TRBJ2-7, with D perhaps TRBD2 (6 bases). V lost 0 bases, J lost 5 bases, and 15 bases lay in between. Germline V gene lookup returns CDR1 SGDLS and CDR2 YYNGEE. The CDR3 contains 15 residues. In nucleotides, the CDR3 is TGTGCCAGCAGCGTAGAGGCGGGACCTCCGAACGAGCAGTACTTC. Protein sequence: CASSVEAGPPNEQYF.

A word on this clone: The junction differs from germline at one of its ends, possibly a read error. The V gene is TRBV7-9, the J gene TRBJ1-1, with unresolved D. Germline V lookup: CDR1 SEHNR, CDR2 FQNEAQ (reference sequence). The CDR3 sequence is 13 residues long. The CDR3 bases are TGTGCCAGCAGCTTATGGATGAATACTGAAGCTTTCTTT. It specifies CASSLWMNTEAFF.

As to this clone: This sample also contains other DNA sequences that code for the same CDR3. This sequence joins TRBV29-1 and TRBJ1-1, with D unresolved. Germline-derived CDR1 and CDR2 are SQVTM and ANQGSEA. V dropped 6 bases and J dropped 0 bases, with 8 bases sitting between them. CDR3 size: 12 residues. DNA of the CDR3: TGCAGCGTGACGGTGGTGAACACTGAAGCTTTCTTT. It encodes CSVTVVNTEAFF.

In its sample, this clone was seen once. This sequence joins TRBV24-1 and TRBJ2-2; D is uncertain. From germline, CDR1 is KGHDR and CDR2 SFDVKD. This CDR3 has 16 residues. V gave up 5 bases and J gave up 4 bases, with 16 bases separating them. The CDR3 spells CATSARWGVVTGELFF. The CDR3 nucleotides read TGTGCCACCAGTGCCCGGTGGGGTGTAGTCACCGGGGAGCTGTTTTTT.

The rearrangement links TRBV5-1 to TRBJ1-1; D is uncertain. This CDR3 has 14 residues. Germline CDR1 SGHRS, CDR2 YFSETQ. Trimming removed 1 base at V and 4 bases at J, with 11 bases between. CDR3 DNA: TGCGCCAGCAGCTTGAATCCGGTTGGCACTGAAGCTTTCTTT. Encoded protein: CASSLNPVGTEAFF.

This chain connects TRBV28 to TRBJ2-1; 9 positions match TRBD1. Per germline, CDR1 MDHEN and CDR2 SYDVKM. After removal of 6 bases from V and 5 bases from J, the junction contained 2 bases not matched to a gene. CDR3 length: 13 amino acids. The CDR3 nucleotides are TGTGCCAGCAGACAGGGGGCCAACAATGAGCAGTTCTTC. Protein: CASRQGANNEQFF.

The chain carries TRBV13 and TRBJ1-2, with 8 bases that match TRBD1. The CDR3 has 14 amino acids. Per germline, CDR1 PRHDT and CDR2 FYEKMQ (reference sequence). J was trimmed by 5 bases and V by 4 bases; bases with no gene match: 6. This CDR3 is CASSSSQGEYGYTF. The CDR3 DNA follows: TGTGCCAGCAGCTCTTCACAGGGGGAGTATGGCTACACCTTC. The full variable domain, with the rest looked up from reference TRBV13 and TRBJ1-2, is AAGVIQSPRHLIKEKRETATLKCYPIPRHDTVYWYQQGPGQDPQFLISFYEKMQSDKGSIPDRFSAQQFSDYHSELNMSSLELGDSALYFCASSSSQGEYGYTFGSGTRLTVV.

This chain links TRBV4-3 with TRBJ1-3; 7 bases line up with TRBD1. From germline, CDR1 is LGHNA and CDR2 YSLEER. The length of the CDR3 is 17 residues. V lost 1 base and J lost 4; bases outside the gene matches: 10. DNA of the CDR3: TGCGCCAGCAGCCAAGGCCTGAGGGGGCAAGGAGGAAACACCATATATTTT. Protein sequence: CASSQGLRGQGGNTIYF.

The chain carries TRBV5-1 and TRBJ2-3, with 9 bases matching TRBD2. The CDR3 is 17 residues long. Germline lookup yields CDR1 SGHRS and CDR2 YFSETQ. V gave up 0 bases and J gave up 4 bases; unmatched junction bases: 9. The CDR3 nucleotides are TGCGCCAGCAGCTTGGGCGGGGGGGCATACGGTGCAGATACGCAGTATTTT. Translated: CASSLGGGAYGADTQYF.

The chain has TRBV27 and TRBJ2-5, with a weak D call TRBD2 (5 bases). Trimming removed 6 bases at V and 6 bases at J, with 14 bases between. The germline gives CDR1 MNHEY, CDR2 SMNVEV (reference sequence). This CDR3 is 13 amino acids long. Here the CDR3 DNA reads TGTGCCAGCAGCGACTCACTCGGGAAGACCCAGTACTTC. Its translation: CASSDSLGKTQYF.